The 22 T cell receptor beta chains below all came from one sample that was sequenced in a study of shared clonotypes between healthy human individuals. Libraries were prepared by immunoSEQ multiplex PCR; TCRdb keeps only in-frame clonotypes and omits some of them. The sample lists a few million clones, around 93% occurring once. It was CD45RO-negative cells, positively selected for CCR7, that made up naive CD8 cells, with terminally differentiated effector memory CD45RA+ cells excluded. Sample: naive CD8+ T cells from PBMCs. The receptors were sampled from a man aged 18 to 29 in good health. Some clones in this sample may be carry-over from other donors' samples.

V and J are TRBV28 and TRBJ2-1; TRBD2 matches 10 bases. This CDR3 has 19 amino acids. Trimming at V came to 2 bases and at J to 4 bases, leaving 14 bases not matched to a gene. From germline, CDR1 is MDHEN and CDR2 SYDVKM. CDR3 region: CASSLVFRSGRPHYNEQFF. DNA for the CDR3: TGTGCCAGCAGTTTAGTATTCCGTAGCGGGAGGCCCCATTACAATGAGCAGTTCTTC. Drawing the rest from reference TRBV28 and TRBJ2-1, the complete variable domain is DVKVTQSSRYLVKRTGEKVFLECVQDMDHENMFWYRQDPGLGLRLIYFSYDVKMKEKGDIPEGYSVSREKKERFSLILESASTNQTSMYLCASSLVFRSGRPHYNEQFFGPGTRLTVL.

The V and J genes are TRBV9 and TRBJ2-7, with D tentatively TRBD1 (6 bases). The CDR3 is 12 amino acids. V was shortened by 4 bases and J by 11 bases, with 16 bases between the two germline ends. Germline V lookup: CDR1 SGDLS, CDR2 YYNGEE. CDR3 loop: CASSPPDSHKYF. As DNA, the CDR3 is TGTGCCAGCAGCCCACCGGACAGCCATAAGTACTTC.

This chain connects TRBV4-1 to TRBJ2-3, with TRBD2 matching 8 bases. The CDR3 has 17 amino acids. V lost 3 bases to trimming and J lost 0 bases; unmatched junction nucleotides: 8. The germline gives CDR1 MGHRA, CDR2 YSYEKL. The CDR3 nucleotides read TGCGCCAGCAGCCATGCGGGACTAGGGACTAGCACAGATACGCAGTATTTT. This codes for CASSHAGLGTSTDTQYF.

V is TRBV6-5 and J is TRBJ2-2, with TRBD1 matching 9 bases. Germline V gene sequence: CDR1 MNHEY, CDR2 SVGAGI. V shed 10 bases, J shed 7 bases, and the junction held 13 bases outside the gene matches. The CDR3 has 15 amino acids. The CDR3 DNA is TGTGCCACGAACACCAGGACAGGGGTCCACGGGGAGCTGTTTTTT. Translating it yields CATNTRTGVHGELFF.

The chain is built from TRBV28 and TRBJ2-2; D remains unclear. CDR3 length: 13 residues. V lost 3 bases, J lost 6 bases, and 8 bases lay in between. Looked up from germline, CDR1 is MDHEN and CDR2 is SYDVKM. CDR3 bases: TGTGCCAGCAGTTTGTTTTTTCCCGGGGAGCTGTTTTTT. This encodes CASSLFFPGELFF. Full variable domain (outside the CDR3, taken from reference TRBV28 and TRBJ2-2): DVKVTQSSRYLVKRTGEKVFLECVQDMDHENMFWYRQDPGLGLRLIYFSYDVKMKEKGDIPEGYSVSREKKERFSLILESASTNQTSMYLCASSLFFPGELFFGEGSRLTVL.

The rearrangement uses TRBV19 and TRBJ1-1; 11 positions match TRBD1. V trimming: 5 bases; J trimming: 8 bases; junction bases outside the gene matches: 10. The CDR3 has 15 residues. Germline V gene lookup returns CDR1 LNHDA and CDR2 SQIVND (reference sequence). The CDR3 region is CASSFPWDRGGEAFF. The CDR3 DNA sequence: TGTGCCAGTAGTTTCCCCTGGGACAGGGGGGGCGAAGCTTTCTTT.

This chain joins TRBV6-1 and TRBJ2-7; D gene uncertain. CDR3 size: 15 residues. V was trimmed by 1 base and J by 4 bases, leaving 14 bases between them. Germline CDR1 reads MNHNS; CDR2 reads SASEGT. CDR3 DNA sequence: TGTGCCAGCAGTGAAGGTTCTGGACGGCTTTACGAGCAGTACTTC. Its translation: CASSEGSGRLYEQYF.

The J gene is TRBJ2-2, the V gene TRBV6-1, with D tentatively TRBD2 (6 bases). CDR1 and CDR2 (germline): MNHNS, SASEGT. V gave up 7 bases and J gave up 6 bases, with 12 bases separating them. The CDR3 sequence is 13 residues long. The CDR3 sequence: CASNSGVPGELFF. CDR3 nucleotide sequence: TGTGCCAGCAATAGCGGCGTGCCCGGGGAGCTGTTTTTT.

This clone appeared once. The chain joins TRBV7-9 to TRBJ2-3; D unresolved. The V end was cut by 7 bases, the J end by 3 bases, with 14 bases between. The germline CDR1 and CDR2 sequences are SEHNR and FQNEAQ (reference sequence). This CDR3 has 14 residues. The CDR3 loop reads CASTVSRVTDTQYF. The CDR3 DNA reads as TGTGCCAGCACCGTTAGCCGTGTAACAGATACGCAGTATTTT.

The chain recombines TRBV27 with TRBJ2-1, with 8 positions matching TRBD2. This CDR3 contains 17 residues. V trimming: 4 bases; J trimming: 7 bases; junction bases outside the gene matches: 15. Germline CDR1 is MNHEY and CDR2 is SMNVEV (reference sequence). Here the CDR3 DNA reads TGTGCCAGCAGTTCCAGAGCACTAGCGGACAAAGCGAATGAGCAGTTCTTC. Protein sequence: CASSSRALADKANEQFF.

The rearrangement uses TRBV5-1 and TRBJ2-7; D unclear. Looked up from germline, CDR1 is SGHRS and CDR2 is YFSETQ. The CDR3 has 12 amino acids. V shed 1 base and J shed 7 bases, with 9 bases lying between them. The DNA of the CDR3 is TGCGCCAGCAGCTTGACCCCCGGGGAGCAGTACTTC. It yields the protein CASSLTPGEQYF.

The chain recombines TRBV5-6 with TRBJ2-1; 10 bases fit TRBD2. Germline V gene lookup returns CDR1 SGHDT and CDR2 YYEEEE. The CDR3 extends over 16 amino acids. V gave up 0 bases and J gave up 8 bases; unmatched junction bases: 8. Here the CDR3 reads CASSLVPSGRGDEQFF. Here the CDR3 DNA reads TGTGCCAGCAGCTTGGTTCCCAGCGGGAGGGGCGATGAGCAGTTCTTC.

The chain links TRBV5-1 to TRBJ2-6; D unresolved. The V and J ends lost 4 bases and 0 bases respectively, with 11 bases between them. This CDR3 has 16 residues. Germline CDR1 and CDR2: SGHRS and YFSETQ. Written as DNA, the CDR3 is TGCGCCAGCAGCGCTTCCGGGCACTCTGGGGCCAACGTCCTGACTTTC. Amino acid sequence: CASSASGHSGANVLTF. Together with reference TRBV5-1 and TRBJ2-6, the CDR3 gives the full variable domain: KAGVTQTPRYLIKTRGQQVTLSCSPISGHRSVSWYQQTPGQGLQFLFEYFSETQRNKGNFPGRFSGRQFSNSRSEMNVSTLELGDSALYLCASSASGHSGANVLTFGAGSRLTVL.

The V gene is TRBV7-9, the J gene TRBJ2-1; the D gene is possibly TRBD2 (6 bases). The CDR3 has 18 residues. In germline, CDR1 is SEHNR, CDR2 FQNEAQ (reference sequence). V was clipped by 7 bases and J by 3 bases, with 25 bases between them. CDR3 loop: CASMNRGLPGGRYNEQFF. CDR3 coding DNA: TGTGCCAGCATGAACCGCGGACTACCTGGTGGCCGCTACAATGAGCAGTTCTTC.

The chain carries TRBV6-1 and TRBJ2-7; D might be TRBD2 (6 bases). The CDR3 is 15 amino acids. In germline, CDR1 is MNHNS, CDR2 SASEGT. V was cut by 3 bases and J by 2 bases, with 14 bases left in between. The CDR3 DNA reads TGTGCCAGCAGTGAGGATAGCGGTGTTACCTACGAGCAGTACTTC. Its translation: CASSEDSGVTYEQYF.

The chain joins TRBV7-2 to TRBJ1-2; D is uncertain. V was pared by 4 bases and J by 4 bases, with 16 bases between. This CDR3 is built from 15 residues. Germline V gene data show CDR1 as SGHTA and CDR2 as FQGNSA. Here the CDR3 reads CASSSLRALSYGYTF. The CDR3 DNA reads as TGTGCCAGCAGCTCCCTAAGGGCCCTTTCCTATGGCTACACCTTC. Complete variable domain (other parts from reference TRBV7-2 and TRBJ1-2): GAGVSQSPSNKVTEKGKDVELRCDPISGHTALYWYRQSLGQGLEFLIYFQGNSAPDKSGLPSDRFSAERTGGSVSTLTIQRTQQEDSAVYLCASSSLRALSYGYTFGSGTRLTVV.

In the case of this clone: The junction departs from the called germline gene at one end, perhaps through a read error. This sequence joins TRBV7-3 and TRBJ2-1; 8 bases agree with TRBD2. The CDR3 has 15 amino acids. Germline lookup yields CDR1 SGHTA and CDR2 FQGTGA. The CDR3 DNA reads as TGTGCCAGCACCTTATACCAGCGGGAGTGGAATGAGCAGTTCTTC. Protein product: CASTLYQREWNEQFF.

This chain connects TRBV4-1 to TRBJ2-7; D possibly uses TRBD1 or TRBD2 (5 bases each). Germline-derived CDR1 and CDR2 are MGHRA and YSYEKL. The V end lost 3 bases, the J end lost 2 bases, and 17 bases lay between the germline ends. CDR3 length: 16 amino acids. CDR3 protein: CASSQKPSQGPYEQYF. CDR3 coding DNA: TGCGCCAGCAGCCAGAAGCCGTCGCAGGGACCCTACGAGCAGTACTTC.

V is TRBV5-1 and J is TRBJ1-5, with unresolved D. Germline-derived CDR1 and CDR2 are SGHRS and YFSETQ. The V and J ends lost 0 bases and 4 bases respectively, with 5 bases between them. The CDR3 totals 13 residues. The CDR3 bases are TGCGCCAGCAGCTTGGAACAGAATCAGCCCCAGCATTTT. Translated, it gives CASSLEQNQPQHF. Full variable domain (remainder filled in from reference TRBV5-1 and TRBJ1-5): KAGVTQTPRYLIKTRGQQVTLSCSPISGHRSVSWYQQTPGQGLQFLFEYFSETQRNKGNFPGRFSGRQFSNSRSEMNVSTLELGDSALYLCASSLEQNQPQHFGDGTRLSIL.

The chain is built from TRBV14 and TRBJ1-1; no clear D gene. V was trimmed by 1 base and J by 2 bases, leaving 11 bases between them. CDR1 and CDR2 (germline): SGHDN, FVKESK. This CDR3 is 15 amino acids long. This CDR3 is CASSQVIQANTEAFF. DNA of the CDR3: TGTGCCAGCAGCCAAGTAATTCAGGCTAACACTGAAGCTTTCTTT.

V gene TRBV19 combines with J gene TRBJ2-3; TRBD2 agrees at 14 bases. The CDR3 extends over 16 amino acids. Trimming took 3 bases from V and 4 from J; bases not matched to a gene: 3. The germline V gene encodes CDR1 LNHDA and CDR2 SQIVND (reference sequence). This CDR3 reads CASSMGLAGVADTQYF. CDR3 bases: TGTGCCAGTAGTATGGGACTAGCGGGAGTTGCAGATACGCAGTATTTT.

V and J are TRBV28 and TRBJ2-7; D is tentatively TRBD1 or TRBD2 (7 bases each). Germline V CDR1 and CDR2: MDHEN, SYDVKM. Deletions cut 5 bases from V and 5 bases from J, with 19 bases between. The CDR3 sequence is 15 residues long. CDR3 amino acids: CASSDERDRSDEQYF. CDR3 bases: TGTGCCAGCAGTGACGAGCGGGACAGATCCGACGAGCAGTACTTC. Drawing the rest from reference TRBV28 and TRBJ2-7, the complete variable domain is DVKVTQSSRYLVKRTGEKVFLECVQDMDHENMFWYRQDPGLGLRLIYFSYDVKMKEKGDIPEGYSVSREKKERFSLILESASTNQTSMYLCASSDERDRSDEQYFGPGTRLTVT.